This is a list of T cell receptor beta chains from one sample in a study of vaccination and CD4 T cells after COVID-19. TCRdb ran MiXCR on the PCR reads and lists one entry per CDR3 protein. The data contain about 20,000 distinct CDR3 sequences, around a quarter of them singletons. These receptors' targets are unknown. The sequenced sample was cultured CD4+ T cells from blood. These receptors came from a human donor with COVID-19. CDR3s include the opening cysteine and the closing phenylalanine or tryptophan. D genes are given only for firm matches. Not every row has a clone size; where given, it reads once, few, many or a size class.

NA	TRBV10-3	TRBJ1-1	NA	CAISGQANTEAFF	TGTGCCATCAGTGGACAGGCGAACACTGAAGCTTTCTTT
NA	TRBV5-1	TRBJ2-7	NA	CASSFRGGYEQYF	TGCGCCAGCAGCTTTAGGGGGGGCTACGAGCAGTACTTC
NA	TRBV5-1	TRBJ1-2	few	CASSLERNYGYTF	TGCGCCAGCAGCTTAGAAAGGAACTATGGCTACACCTTC
TRBD2	TRBV6-1	TRBJ2-1	NA	CASSAGGSYNEQFF	TGTGCCAGCAGTGCCGGGGGGAGTTACAATGAGCAGTTCTTC
NA	TRBV6-1	TRBJ1-2	few	CASALSGTRGYTF	TGTGCCAGCGCCCTATCCGGGACGCGTGGCTACACCTTC
NA	TRBV25-1	TRBJ2-7	few	CASRNGGSRDEQYF	TGTGCCAGCAGAAACGGCGGAAGTAGAGACGAGCAGTACTTC
NA	TRBV19	TRBJ2-5	few	CASSILPGQTYQETQYF	TGTGCCAGTAGTATACTACCGGGACAAACGTACCAAGAGACCCAGTACTTC
NA	TRBV5-1	TRBJ1-5	NA	CASSFGLNQPQHF	TGCGCCAGCAGCTTCGGGTTGAATCAGCCCCAGCATTTT
NA	TRBV19	TRBJ2-2	few	CASSITTGATGELFF	TGTGCCAGTAGTATAACGACCGGGGCTACCGGGGAGCTGTTTTTT
NA	TRBV6-1	TRBJ1-6	NA	CASTKSSYNSPLHF	TGTGCCAGCACCAAAAGCTCCTATAATTCACCCCTCCACTTT
TRBD2	TRBV20-1	TRBJ2-4	few	CSARRRGGPRNIQYF	TGCAGTGCTAGGCGACGGGGGGGCCCTCGGAACATTCAGTACTTC
NA	TRBV20-1	TRBJ1-6	few	CSAAETSPYNSPLHF	TGCAGTGCCGCGGAGACGAGTCCCTATAATTCACCCCTCCACTTT
NA	TRBV7-2	TRBJ2-2	NA	CASSQDWGVTGELFF	TGTGCCAGCAGCCAAGACTGGGGGGTCACCGGGGAGCTGTTTTTT
NA	TRBV7-9	TRBJ2-6	few	CASSLGGLGLVSGANVLTF	TGTGCCAGCAGCTTAGGGGGGCTGGGACTGGTCTCTGGGGCCAACGTCCTGACTTTC
NA	TRBV7-4	TRBJ1-2	once	CASSVVESREYGYTF	TGTGCCAGCAGCGTAGTGGAGTCCCGGGAGTATGGCTACACCTTC
TRBD1	TRBV6-2/TRBV6-3	TRBJ1-1	NA	CASSYQGGNTEAFF	TGTGCCAGCAGTTACCAGGGGGGGAACACTGAAGCTTTCTTT
TRBD1	TRBV6-2/TRBV6-3	TRBJ1-2	NA	CASRTGQQSYGYTF	TGTGCCAGCAGAACGGGACAGCAAAGCTATGGCTACACCTTC
TRBD1	TRBV7-2	TRBJ1-2	few	CASSPGQGGHGYTF	TGTGCCAGCAGCCCCGGACAGGGCGGCCATGGCTACACCTTC
NA	TRBV20-1	TRBJ2-4	NA	CSARVSGSAKNIQYF	TGCAGTGCTAGAGTAAGCGGTTCGGCCAAAAACATTCAGTACTTC
NA	TRBV2	TRBJ1-1	few	CASSQTMGPNTEAFF	TGTGCCAGCAGTCAGACTATGGGGCCTAACACTGAAGCTTTCTTT
TRBD1	TRBV19	TRBJ1-6	few	CASQPLGQVNSPLHF	TGTGCCAGCCAACCTTTGGGACAGGTTAATTCACCCCTCCACTTT
NA	TRBV5-1	TRBJ2-5	NA	CASSAAAGRETQYF	TGCGCCAGCAGCGCCGCAGCCGGTCGGGAGACCCAGTACTTC
NA	TRBV7-3	TRBJ2-3	NA	CASSLNPGAASGTQYF	TGTGCCAGCAGCTTAAACCCAGGGGCCGCTTCGGGTACGCAGTATTTT
NA	TRBV18	TRBJ1-5	few	CASSPDSSNQPQHF	TGTGCCAGCTCGCCAGACAGTAGCAATCAGCCCCAGCATTTT
TRBD1	TRBV7-6	TRBJ1-2	few	CASSLLTGGGYTF	TGTGCCAGCAGCTTACTGACAGGGGGTGGCTACACCTTC
NA	TRBV7-9	TRBJ2-7	NA	CASSFQQGSYEQYF	TGTGCCAGCAGCTTCCAACAGGGATCGTACGAGCAGTACTTC